This is a list of T cell receptor beta chains from one sample in a study of blood T cell repertoires in COVID-19. Profiling relied on immunoSEQ multiplex PCR, and the TCRdb table lists in-frame clones only, not all of them. The data show about 140,000 clones, more than 80% seen once. Material: peripheral blood. The receptors originated from a human donor in a cohort sampled during active COVID-19. Both conserved end residues are trimmed from each CDR3.

V: TRBV7-2
CDR3: ASSSTMAGGHQRSEQY

V: TRBV10-3
CDR3: AISGERDKSTDTQY

V: TRBV6-5
CDR3: ASWELVSTEAF

V: TRBV28
CDR3: ASSLLGGQDYGYT

V: TRBV30
CDR3: AWRKPGQHNEKLF

V: TRBV5-1
CDR3: ASSFGVAAETQY

V: TRBV9
CDR3: ASSGTGVLTDTQY

V: TRBV29-1
CDR3: SVSPNSGANVLT

V: TRBV21-1
CDR3: ASRIGRNSYEQY

V: TRBV15
CDR3: ATSRDQGGQPQH

V: TRBV30
CDR3: AWSVGLARGTGELF

V: TRBV7-2
CDR3: ASTLLGGGGDTQY

V: TRBV19
CDR3: ASSIAGGAADTQY

V: TRBV21-1
CDR3: ASNRDRDLDTQY

V: TRBV19
CDR3: ASSDRLAGGRDEQF

V: TRBV14
CDR3: ASSPRYGGWSYGYT

V: TRBV2
CDR3: ASNFDRGDVGTNEKLF

V: TRBV6-6
CDR3: ASSSQGNNEQF

V: TRBV5-6
CDR3: ASSFSGNGYT

V: TRBV5-1
CDR3: ASSLDIAGETQY

V: TRBV7-3
CDR3: ASSLEEGGGYT

V: TRBV12-3/TRBV12-4
CDR3: ASSFAQKETQY

V: TRBV11-3
CDR3: ASSTATGTEAF